This T cell receptor (beta chain) originates from a study of blood T cell repertoires in COVID-19. At the level of the study: The analysed material was cDNA or gDNA that came from T cells, B-cell-depleted T cells, or PBMCs.

Repertoires were generated with immunoSEQ multiplex PCR, while TCRdb's copy carries only in-frame clones and drops some. The sample has about 280,000 clones, around nine tenths seen once. The Seattle patients joined while their infection was active and were tracked longitudinally afterward. The germline V gene has CDR1 SGHVS and CDR2 FQNEAQ. The CDR3 has 16 residues. V shed 5 bases, J shed 5 bases, and the junction held 14 bases outside the gene matches. Sequenced input: peripheral blood. This clonotype originated in a woman between 25 and 40 years old with COVID-19, enrolled during active disease. V is TRBV7-8 and J is TRBJ2-5; TRBD2 matches 7 bases. The CDR3 DNA is TGTGCCAGCAGCCCAGACCCCGGGGACTACGGGGAGACCCAGTACTTC. Its protein is CASSPDPGDYGETQYF.